These T cell receptor beta chains were read from a single sample in a study of cytomegalovirus exposure and HLA in healthy donors. Here immunoSEQ multiplex PCR was the method, and the copy in TCRdb shows in-frame clones only, minus some. The sample shows 35,000 to 55,000 clones, 77% of them seen only once. Input material: PBMCs. The source of these receptors is a man aged 25 to 40 in good health and CMV-seronegative. The CDR3 runs from the conserved cysteine through the conserved F or W.

>TRBJ2-5|TRBV6-4
CASSDSNLAGRKRQETQYF
>TRBJ2-1|TRBV7-2
CASSLSAGGYNEQFF
>TRBJ1-5|TRBV4-1
CASSQGQSNQPQHF
>TRBJ1-3|TRBV28
CASSGGTYSGNTIYF
>TRBJ2-3|TRBV4-3
CASSSGKVADTQYF
>TRBJ1-4|TRBV14
CASSQGLTGSFEKLFF
>TRBJ2-7|TRBV29-1
CSGRVGGGQYEQYF
>TRBJ1-5|TRBV4-1
CASSQASAANHQPQHF
>TRBJ2-3|TRBV6-5
CASSYSGASTDTQYF
>TRBJ2-2|TRBV19
CASTVDTGELFF
>TRBJ1-4|TRBV7-6
CASSVGQGATNEKLFF
>TRBJ2-7|TRBV11-2
CASSLGYSNYEQYF
>TRBJ1-4|TRBV5-5
CASSTAGEKLFF
>TRBJ2-6|TRBV18
CASSPDRAGANVLTF
>TRBJ1-5|TRBV15
CATSMGTASNQPQHF
>TRBJ2-7|TRBV6-1
CASSGSSGRFSYEQYF
>TRBJ2-3|TRBV2
CASSVLAGVSDTQYF
>TRBJ1-3|TRBV28
CASLNRGSGNTIYF
>TRBJ2-1|TRBV7-6
CASSPSPGLAGGSSYNEQFF
>TRBJ2-7|TRBV28
CASSPTPWGGSYEQYF
>TRBJ1-2|TRBV2
CASNWQGAPHKDGYTF
>TRBJ2-7|TRBV15
CATSRDRGAPGQYF
>TRBJ2-4|TRBV28
CASSSGGSGIENIQYF
>TRBJ2-1|TRBV28
CASSFRRVIRNEQFF
>TRBJ2-7|TRBV28
CASSLRAYEQYF
>TRBJ1-3|TRBV18
CASSPGLNSGNTIYF
>TRBJ1-2|TRBV10-1
CASSESAGGAGYTF
>TRBJ1-2|TRBV19
CASRAGSFYGYTF
>TRBJ2-3|TRBV2
CASSSSSGGLPDTQYF
>TRBJ2-5|TRBV7-2
CASSQFQGAGETQYF
>TRBJ2-7|TRBV29-1
CSVVAGTYEQYF
>TRBJ1-4|TRBV6-6
CASSVVGSRNEKLFF
>TRBJ2-2|TRBV9
CANSVRWTGELFF
>TRBJ1-1|TRBV2
CASRRTGVIGTEAFF
>TRBJ1-1|TRBV15
CATSRGRGSVTTEAFF
>TRBJ2-2|TRBV5-5
CASSLAGLANTGELFF
>TRBJ2-1|TRBV27
CASRGVRLAGYEQFF
>TRBJ1-2|TRBV30
CAYIKTVNYGYTF
>TRBJ2-3|TRBV19
CASSDGRAQYF
>TRBJ2-5|TRBV5-1
CASSRKQQRSSGASPVAQYF
>TRBJ1-5|TRBV6-6
CASWDRGEGGGQPQHF
>TRBJ2-5|TRBV7-2
CASSSKASGRGQETQYF
>TRBJ2-2|TRBV5-1
CASSLDGGRRTGELFF
>TRBJ1-6|TRBV10-1
CASSESGAGDSPLHF
>TRBJ2-1|TRBV5-5
CASRREQGGYNEQFF
>TRBJ1-5|TRBV6-6
CASKLTGWQPQHF
>TRBJ2-2|TRBV28
CASSLPGQGAVGELFF
>TRBJ2-2|TRBV4-3
CASSQDVRRNTGELFF
>TRBJ2-1|TRBV27
CASSPPGLAGGTHNEQFF
>TRBJ2-2|TRBV10-3
CAISESNSGLAGGELFF
>TRBJ2-3|TRBV10-1
CASSDQDRSPGLATDTQYF
>TRBJ2-1|TRBV7-3
CASSLYPGAYNEQFF
>TRBJ2-4|TRBV20-1
CSASKLIQYF
>TRBJ2-7|TRBV4-1
CASSQVVGTASREQYF
>TRBJ2-1|TRBV7-9
CASTSTYREGTEQFF